Below, one TCR beta chain is given with its context. The CDR3 runs 17 residues. The germline V gene has CDR1 SGHVS and CDR2 FNYEAQ. Trimming at V came to 1 base and at J to 2 bases, leaving 5 bases not matched to a gene. The data stem from a study of technical replicates of blood from a few donors. The assay was immunoSEQ multiplex PCR, and TCRdb's table has in-frame clones only and misses some. This sample has more than 65,000 clones; approximately 89% occur once, and the top ten carry around 4.6%. The clonotype originates from a human donor in good health. Some clones in this sample may be carry-over from other donors' samples. The rearrangement joins TRBV7-6 to TRBJ2-5; TRBD2 matches at 12 bases. The sequenced sample was PBMCs. The CDR3 loop reads CASSLGLAGVGQETQYF. The CDR3, as DNA: TGTGCCAGCAGCTTAGGACTAGCGGGAGTAGGGCAAGAGACCCAGTACTTC.